This T cell receptor beta chain was captured by sequencing in a study of neurological immune-mediated disorders. Study observations and caveats: When the repertoires were sorted by phylogenetic grouping, those of 18 of 34 multiple sclerosis patients ended up in one related-CDR3 cluster, a possible signature. The most TCR clonal expansion was seen in HTLV-1-associated myelopathy, whereas the least was seen in multiple sclerosis, below the level in healthy controls. Association with the multiple sclerosis repertoire cluster was not found for any clinical or MRI feature.

This clonotype was picked up many times. Its target is not known. The CDR3 runs 14 residues. V lost 7 bases, J lost 0 bases, and 10 bases lay in between. From germline, CDR1 is SGHTA and CDR2 FQGNSA. One entry per CDR3 protein results from TCRdb running MiXCR on the 5' RACE reads. The sample contains approximately 70,000 distinct CDR3 sequences, approximately 4.6% of which appear only once. V usage is TRBV7-2 and J usage is TRBJ2-1, with D tentatively TRBD2 (7 bases). This sequence was found in an older woman with multiple sclerosis. Source material: PBMCs. This CDR3 reads CASKGGSSYNEQFF. CDR3 sequence (DNA): TGTGCCAGCAAGGGGGGGAGCTCCTACAATGAGCAGTTCTTC.